This paragraph covers one TCR beta chain sequence. Its antigen is not yet known. Base qualities are not at hand, and no much larger clone is one base apart. TCRbeta CDR3 regions were amplified from genomic DNA by means of the immunoSEQ Assay, a bias-controlled multiplex PCR. Processing in the source paper ran as follows. The number of nucleated cells in each sample was estimated by amplification of reference gene primers within the assay. To quantify the absolute abundance of each unique TCRbeta CDR3 rearrangement, sequence reads were collapsed and filtered. For each sample, productive Simpson clonality was calculated as the square root of Simpson's diversity index over productive rearrangements. Imported from immuneACCESS, the table was reduced by TCRdb to in-frame sequences with V and J called. These copies leave out some clones; in studies compared against another copy, an unresolved V gene accounts for under half, and the cause of the remainder is not known. The DNA was the basis for D and trimming; V, J and clone size are from that table. The sample table holds about 210,000 clones, of which about nine tenths were seen once. About 2.5% of the sample comes from the top ten.

The sample is drawn from a study of blood T cell repertoires in COVID-19 (TCRdb year 2020). Background on the whole study: Samples covering the acute and convalescent phases of COVID-19 were provided by collaborators in the United States, Italy and Spain. The samples were drawn from the first 160 participants of the ongoing ImmuneRACE study and from 1,254 subjects provided by 6 global collaborators. Deeply sampled blood TCRbeta repertoires from subjects exposed to, actively infected with, or recovered from COVID-19 were included in the dataset. The material from the prospective study consisted of cDNA or gDNA derived from T cells, B-cell-depleted T cells, or PBMCs. Where available, HLA class I and class II types were taken from metadata supplied by the sample provider and were not determined by assay-based typing. A freely available public database, intended as a resource for researchers studying the immune response to SARS-CoV-2, is where the repertoires were released. Nearly every sample came with metadata listing a de-identified subject ID, COVID-19 status, age in years and sex.

Reading from cysteine to phenylalanine, the CDR3 counts 12 amino acids. Only the CDR3 DNA is retained, 36 bases long and in frame from the first base. From a lookup of the germline V gene, CDR1 and CDR2 are SNHLY and FYNNEI. The germline V end is reduced by 6 bases and the J end by 15 bases; junction bases left unmatched: 10. Enrolling through a virtual design, the prospective study's participants ranged in age from roughly 18 to 90 years and lived across some 23 United States geographic areas. In the prospective study, cohorts were assigned on the basis of participant-reported clinical history obtained from a screening survey and a study questionnaire. Mobile phlebotomists in the prospective study collected whole blood, serum and a nasopharyngeal or oropharyngeal swab from every participant. Prospective study participants could optionally give additional blood draws and questionnaires over an approximately 2-month period. Before DNA extraction, prospective study blood samples were shipped either frozen or at room temperature.

Summary of the overall study and its limitations: Clinical and demographic metadata were provided uncurated, with the amount varying by source and participant.

The V and J segments used are TRBV2 and TRBJ1-5; 8 of the junction bases match TRBD1. Sequencing was done on a sample of PBMCs or T cells enriched from blood (not recorded which). The source of this sequence is a woman in her thirties or forties with acute COVID-19. The CDR3 protein sequence reads: CASSEGGQGRHF. The DNA is as follows: TGTGCCAGCAGCGAGGGAGGACAGGGTCGGCATTTT.